What follows is one TCR beta chain and its context. This entry is derived from a study of CD8+ T cells in alopecia areata. The V segment lost 7 bases and the J segment 3 bases; nucleotides outside the gene matches: 10. Germline V gives CDR1 SQVTM, CDR2 ANQGSEA. This CDR3 has 14 amino acids. RNA extraction was followed by reverse transcription into cDNA, which acted as the sequencing template. Method: immunoSEQ multiplex PCR; TCRdb's copy keeps in-frame clones and lacks some. Among about 200,000 clones listed, around 62% were seen once. The chain is built from TRBV29-1 and TRBJ1-2; 8 nucleotides agree with TRBD1. Sequenced material: CD4+ T cells sorted from blood, taken at week 0. This TCR was sampled from a human donor with alopecia areata. The CDR3 DNA follows: TGCAGCGGAAGACCAGGACAGGGAGACTATGGCTACACCTTC. It encodes CSGRPGQGDYGYTF.